This T cell receptor (beta chain) was sequenced for a study of cytomegalovirus exposure and HLA in healthy donors. Findings and limits, study-wide: At a 0.05 false discovery rate, a later analysis found 18,000 or so TCR beta sequences to be associated with HLA alleles. A later analysis reportedly found fewer N-insertions in an Asian-associated ancestry cluster than the approximately 670-donor mean.

V was clipped by 1 base and J by 1 base, with 8 bases between them. Per the germline V gene, CDR1 is MDHEN and CDR2 is SYDVKM. The CDR3 is 15 residues long. Vbeta (60) and Jbeta (13) primers were used in the PCR. Using immunoSEQ multiplex PCR, the repertoire was profiled, and TCRdb retains in-frame clones only, with some absent. This sample has under 150,000 clones, with around 80% found just once. About this clone itself: Its antigen is undetermined.

Sequencing was carried out using PBMCs. The chain combines TRBV28 with TRBJ2-1; D gene uncertain. This receptor was obtained from a woman between 40 and 55 years old in good health and CMV-seronegative. The CDR3 DNA reads TGTGCCAGCAGTTTATTCAGAAAGTCCTACAATGAGCAGTTCTTC. Its translation: CASSLFRKSYNEQFF.